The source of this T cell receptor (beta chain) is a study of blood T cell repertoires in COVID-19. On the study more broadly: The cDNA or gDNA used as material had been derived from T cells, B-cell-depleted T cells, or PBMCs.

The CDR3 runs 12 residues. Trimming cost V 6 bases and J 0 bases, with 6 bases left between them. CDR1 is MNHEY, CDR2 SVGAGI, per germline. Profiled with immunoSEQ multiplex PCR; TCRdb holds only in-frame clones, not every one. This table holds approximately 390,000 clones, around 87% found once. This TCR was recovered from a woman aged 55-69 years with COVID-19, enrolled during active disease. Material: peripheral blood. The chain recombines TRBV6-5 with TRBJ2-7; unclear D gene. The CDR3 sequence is CASSLSSYEQYF. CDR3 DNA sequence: TGTGCCAGCAGCCTCAGCTCCTACGAGCAGTACTTC.